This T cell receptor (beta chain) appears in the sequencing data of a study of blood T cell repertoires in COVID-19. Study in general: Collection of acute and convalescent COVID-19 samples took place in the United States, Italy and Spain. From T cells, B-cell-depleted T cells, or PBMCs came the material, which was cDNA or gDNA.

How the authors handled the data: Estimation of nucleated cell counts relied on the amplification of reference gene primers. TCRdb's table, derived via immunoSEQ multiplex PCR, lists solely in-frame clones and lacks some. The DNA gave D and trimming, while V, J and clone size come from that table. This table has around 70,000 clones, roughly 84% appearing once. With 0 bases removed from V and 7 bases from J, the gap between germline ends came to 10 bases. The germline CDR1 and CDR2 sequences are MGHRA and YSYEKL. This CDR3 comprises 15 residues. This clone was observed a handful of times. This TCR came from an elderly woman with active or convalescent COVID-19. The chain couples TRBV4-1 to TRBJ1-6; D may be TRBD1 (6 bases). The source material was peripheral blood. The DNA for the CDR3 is TGCGCCAGCAGCCAAGAGGGACACCAAAATTCACCCCTCCACTTT. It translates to CASSQEGHQNSPLHF.